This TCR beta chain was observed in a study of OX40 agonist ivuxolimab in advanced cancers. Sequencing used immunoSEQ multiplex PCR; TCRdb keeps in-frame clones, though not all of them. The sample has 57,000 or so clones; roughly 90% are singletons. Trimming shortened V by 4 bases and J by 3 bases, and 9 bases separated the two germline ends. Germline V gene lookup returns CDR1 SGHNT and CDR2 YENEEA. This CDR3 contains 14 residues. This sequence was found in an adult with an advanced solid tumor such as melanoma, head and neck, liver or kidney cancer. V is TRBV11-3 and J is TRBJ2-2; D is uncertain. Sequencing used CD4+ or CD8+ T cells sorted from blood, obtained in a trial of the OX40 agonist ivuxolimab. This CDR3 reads CASSSLPYTGELFF. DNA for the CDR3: TGTGCCAGCAGCTCCCTACCTTACACCGGGGAGCTGTTTTTT.